The present entry profiles one T cell receptor (beta chain) with its context. This specimen belongs to a study of blood T cell repertoires in COVID-19. Turning to the study itself: Specimens from acute and convalescent COVID-19 originated in the United States, Italy and Spain. PBMCs, B-cell-depleted T cells, or T cells provided the cDNA or gDNA that made up the material.

In the original analysis: Amplification of reference gene primers was used by the study to estimate nucleated cell counts. The repertoire was sequenced with immunoSEQ multiplex PCR; TCRdb's copy has only in-frame clones and lacks some. The D gene and trimming were derived from the DNA, and the V and J assignments and clone size from that table. The sample lists 28,000 or so clones, 85% to 95% occurring once. Trimming removed 2 bases from V and 2 bases from J, with 7 bases in between. From germline, CDR1 is GTSNPN and CDR2 SVGIG (reference sequence). This CDR3 comprises 13 residues. The chain links TRBV30 to TRBJ1-5; D is unresolved. Sequencing input: peripheral blood. The receptor was derived from a human donor in a cohort sampled during active COVID-19. The CDR3 region has the DNA TGTGCCTGGAGTACCGGGGGCAATCAGCCCCAGCATTTT. Translation: CAWSTGGNQPQHF.